This T cell receptor (beta chain) was sequenced during a study of blood T cell repertoires in COVID-19. As for the study in general: Samples came from the United States, Italy and Spain, spanning acute and convalescent COVID-19. From T cells, B-cell-depleted T cells, or PBMCs came the material, which was cDNA or gDNA.

In germline, CDR1 is SGHRS, CDR2 YFSETQ. This CDR3 comprises 14 residues. J was trimmed by 5 bases and V by 5 bases; bases with no gene match: 6. The protocol was immunoSEQ multiplex PCR, while the TCRdb copy is restricted to in-frame clones and leaves out a portion. The sample lists nearly 15,000 clones; about nine tenths were seen once. Sequenced sample: peripheral blood. The sequence was obtained from a human donor in a cohort sampled during active COVID-19. The chain links TRBV5-1 to TRBJ2-2, with 7 bases identical to TRBD2. For the CDR3, the DNA is TGCGCCAGCAGTTCGGGAGGTAGTACCGGGGAGCTGTTTTTT. Translating gives CASSSGGSTGELFF.